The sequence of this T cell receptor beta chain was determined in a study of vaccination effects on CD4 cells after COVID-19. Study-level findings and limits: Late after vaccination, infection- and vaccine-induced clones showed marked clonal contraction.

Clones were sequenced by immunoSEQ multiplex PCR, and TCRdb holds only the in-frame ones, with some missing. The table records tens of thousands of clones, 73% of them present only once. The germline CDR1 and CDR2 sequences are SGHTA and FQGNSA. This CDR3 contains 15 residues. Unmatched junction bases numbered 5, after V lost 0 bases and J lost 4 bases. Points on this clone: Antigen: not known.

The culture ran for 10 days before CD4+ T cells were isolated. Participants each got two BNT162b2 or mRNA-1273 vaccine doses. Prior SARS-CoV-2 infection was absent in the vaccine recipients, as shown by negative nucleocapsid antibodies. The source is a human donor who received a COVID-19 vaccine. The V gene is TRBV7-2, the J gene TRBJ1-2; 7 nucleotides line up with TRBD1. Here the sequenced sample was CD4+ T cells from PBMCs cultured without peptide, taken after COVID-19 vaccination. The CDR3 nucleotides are TGTGCCAGCAGCTTAGCACCAGGGGGGACCTATGGCTACACCTTC. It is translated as CASSLAPGGTYGYTF.